This is a list of T cell receptor beta chains from one sample in a study of PD-1 blockade in classical Hodgkin lymphoma. Here immunoSEQ multiplex PCR was the method, and the copy in TCRdb shows in-frame clones only, minus some. The sample has 10,000 to 15,000 clones, roughly 90% seen once. The sample consisted of CD4+ T cells from blood, taken at baseline. Receptors originate from a human donor with classical Hodgkin lymphoma. CDR3s include the opening cysteine and the closing phenylalanine or tryptophan. The order of the fields is J gene, clone size, D gene, V gene, CDR3 protein, CDR3 DNA. A D gene is named only where the DNA matches it firmly. A row's size may be missing; if present it is once, few, many or a size class.

TRBJ2-1 | NA | TRBD2 | TRBV19 | CASSRTSGTSNNEQFF | TGTGCCAGTAGTAGGACTAGCGGGACATCCAACAATGAGCAGTTCTTC
TRBJ1-6 | NA | NA | TRBV28 | CASSLRRRSYNSPLHF | TGTGCCAGCAGTTTACGGCGGCGCTCCTATAATTCACCCCTCCACTTT
TRBJ1-5 | NA | NA | TRBV6-6 | CASSLVQGISNQPQHF | TGTGCCAGCAGTCTAGTCCAGGGTATTAGCAATCAGCCCCAGCATTTT
TRBJ2-7 | NA | NA | TRBV10-3 | CAISDRFSYEQYF | TGTGCCATCAGTGATAGGTTCTCCTACGAGCAGTACTTC
TRBJ2-5 | NA | TRBD1 | TRBV7-8 | CASSLRQGASETQYF | TGTGCCAGCAGCTTACGGCAGGGGGCCTCTGAGACCCAGTACTTC
TRBJ2-2 | NA | NA | TRBV5-1 | CASSLSLGVAGELFF | TGCGCCAGCAGCTTATCCTTAGGGGTCGCCGGGGAGCTGTTTTTT
TRBJ2-3 | NA | TRBD1 | TRBV6-5 | CASSYFTGGASDTQYF | TGTGCCAGCAGTTACTTTACAGGGGGCGCCTCAGATACGCAGTATTTT
TRBJ1-1 | once | NA | TRBV7-2 | CASSSRGRNTEAFF | TGTGCCAGCAGCTCTCGGGGGAGGAACACTGAAGCTTTCTTT
TRBJ2-7 | NA | TRBD1 | TRBV10-3 | CAISESRTGGWDIWHEQYF | TGTGCCATCAGTGAGTCCCGGACAGGTGGCTGGGATATCTGGCACGAGCAGTACTTC
TRBJ2-1 | NA | NA | TRBV5-1 | CASSLGGLLDEQFF | TGCGCCAGCAGCTTGGGGGGCCTGTTGGATGAGCAGTTCTTC
TRBJ1-1 | NA | NA | TRBV6-5 | CASSEGGRAEAFF | TGTGCCAGCAGTGAGGGGGGGCGCGCTGAAGCTTTCTTT
TRBJ2-3 | NA | NA | TRBV5-1 | CASSGSGTDTQYF | TGCGCCAGCAGCGGCAGCGGCACAGATACGCAGTATTTT
TRBJ2-2 | NA | TRBD2 | TRBV6-5 | CASRTSSAGELFF | TGTGCCAGCAGGACTAGCTCGGCCGGGGAGCTGTTTTTT
TRBJ2-7 | few | NA | TRBV7-2 | CASSFGGKYEQYF | TGTGCCAGCAGCTTTGGAGGAAAGTACGAGCAGTACTTC
TRBJ1-6 | NA | NA | TRBV7-8 | CASSLTNSPLHF | TGTGCCAGCAGCTTAACCAATTCACCCCTCCACTTT
TRBJ2-1 | NA | NA | TRBV20-1 | CSAREGNEQFF | TGCAGTGCTAGAGAAGGCAATGAGCAGTTCTTC